The clone carrying this T cell receptor beta chain turned up a few times. Its antigen remains unidentified. Germline values: CDR1 SGHTA, CDR2 FQGNSA. Trimming removed 7 bases at V and 3 bases at J, with 16 bases between. CDR3 length: 14 residues. The data were taken from a study of post-analysis software for immune sequencing data. Study summary: Clinical courses comprised relapsing-remitting, secondary progressive and progressive-relapsing multiple sclerosis. Overall study findings and caveats: The five TRBV segments detected at higher frequency in patients than in controls included TRBV5-6, TRBV5-1 and TRBV20-1.

Sequencing libraries made from TCR beta cDNA carried unique molecular identifiers. Each batch of about 0.95 to 10 million T cells produced roughly 0.5 million cDNA molecules. TCRdb analysed the PCR reads with MiXCR anew, one entry per CDR3 protein. The sample holds roughly 800,000 distinct CDR3 sequences, roughly 30% seen once. The receptor's source is a girl aged 10 to 17 with multiple sclerosis. V usage is TRBV7-2 and J usage is TRBJ2-7; D is possibly TRBD1 or TRBD2 (5 bases each). What was sequenced was blood. CDR3 residues: CASNPPGRYYEQYF. The CDR3 coding sequence is TGTGCCAGCAACCCCCCGGGACGCTACTACGAGCAGTACTTC.